This TCR beta chain is drawn from a study of cytomegalovirus exposure and HLA in healthy donors. As for the study in general: Sequencing of around 200 million T cells in an earlier analysis found approximately 120 million unique TCR beta sequences. Of the donors genotyped, about 410 in all, 65% to 90% fell in the Caucasian-associated ancestry cluster.

The study ran its PCR with 60 Vbeta and 13 Jbeta primers. The method was immunoSEQ multiplex PCR; TCRdb's version includes in-frame clones alone and lacks a portion of them. The sample consists of some 100,000 clones, under 85% of them appearing once. This CDR3 has 16 residues. Germline V lookup: CDR1 MGHDK, CDR2 SYGVNS. Losses at the gene ends were 10 bases for V and 6 bases for J; bases not matched to a gene: 17. This receptor was obtained from a woman in her seventies in good health and CMV-seropositive. Sequencing was done on a sample of PBMCs. V is TRBV25-1 and J is TRBJ2-7; 11 nucleotides line up with TRBD1. CDR3 bases: TGTGCCACAGCGAAGAGGGGGACAGGGGGAGGGGGCGAGCAGTACTTC. It specifies CATAKRGTGGGGEQYF.